The 27 T cell receptor beta chains presented below share a single source sample, sequenced in a study of blood T cell repertoires in COVID-19. Profiling relied on immunoSEQ multiplex PCR, and the TCRdb table lists in-frame clones only, not all of them. This table holds 490,000 or so clones, 88% found once. Source material: PBMCs or T cells enriched from blood (not recorded which). These receptors came from a woman aged 40 to 50 who had recovered from COVID-19.

As concerns this clone: This sample includes further DNA sequences coding for the same CDR3. The chain combines TRBV18 with TRBJ2-1; TRBD1 matches at 10 bases. The V segment lost 6 bases and the J segment 7 bases; nucleotides outside the gene matches: 6. Germline V gene lookup returns CDR1 KGHSH and CDR2 LQKENI. The CDR3 covers 14 residues. The CDR3 DNA reads as TGTGCCAGCTCCAGACAGGGGGCCGGGAATGAGCAGTTCTTC. Translated, it gives CASSRQGAGNEQFF.

The V gene is TRBV7-9, the J gene TRBJ2-3; 7 bases fit TRBD2. CDR1 SEHNR and CDR2 FQNEAQ come from the germline V gene (reference sequence). The CDR3 has 16 amino acids. Losses at the gene ends were 2 bases for V and 0 bases for J; bases not matched to a gene: 5. The DNA for the CDR3 is TGTGCCAGCAGCTTATTACGTAGCGGGAGCACAGATACGCAGTATTTT. Amino acids: CASSLLRSGSTDTQYF.

This clone has only a few counts. The chain recombines TRBV6-2 or TRBV6-3 with TRBJ2-7, with a weak D call TRBD1 (6 bases). CDR3 size: 16 residues. V was cut by 0 bases and J by 0 bases, with 12 bases left in between. Germline CDR1 reads MNHEY; CDR2 reads SVGEGT. The CDR3 nucleotides are TGTGCCAGCAGTTACTCGTACAGGGTAAACTCCTACGAGCAGTACTTC. As protein: CASSYSYRVNSYEQYF.

J is TRBJ1-2 and V is TRBV6-2 or TRBV6-3; no reliable D call. V lost 4 bases, J lost 1 base, and 13 bases lay in between. From germline, CDR1 is MNHEY and CDR2 SVGEGT. The CDR3 length is 15 residues. The CDR3 region is CASSLQVPVNYGYTF. CDR3 in DNA: TGTGCCAGCAGTTTACAAGTACCTGTTAACTATGGCTACACCTTC.

V gene TRBV7-9 combines with J gene TRBJ1-3; D is possibly TRBD1 (6 bases). Looked up from germline, CDR1 is SEHNR and CDR2 is FQNEAQ (reference sequence). CDR3 length equals 13 residues. The CDR3, as DNA: TGTGCAATCGACAGGACCTCTGGAAACACCATATATTTT. This sequence encodes CAIDRTSGNTIYF.

The rearrangement joins TRBV11-3 to TRBJ1-1; D not resolved. V shed 1 base and J shed 8 bases, with 5 bases lying between them. Germline V gene lookup returns CDR1 SGHNT and CDR2 YENEEA. The CDR3 sequence is 11 residues long. DNA for the CDR3: TGTGCCAGCAGCTTAGGTCAGGAAGCTTTCTTT. It encodes CASSLGQEAFF.

This chain joins TRBV7-2 and TRBJ1-1; unclear D gene. The CDR3 is 14 residues long. Trimming shortened V by 2 bases and J by 1 base, and 8 bases separated the two germline ends. Germline V lookup: CDR1 SGHTA, CDR2 FQGNSA. The CDR3 sequence: CASSLYDKNTEAFF. CDR3 bases: TGTGCCAGCAGCTTATACGACAAGAACACTGAAGCTTTCTTT.

CDR3 sequence: CASSPGTSGNNEQFF. The CDR3 bases are TGCGCCAGCAGCCCCGGGACTAGCGGCAACAATGAGCAGTTCTTC. V gene TRBV5-1 combines with J gene TRBJ2-1, with 11 bases aligning to TRBD2. The ends lost 4 bases at V and 5 bases at J; junction bases unmatched: 5. The CDR3 length is 15 residues. Germline-derived CDR1 and CDR2 are SGHRS and YFSETQ.

The rearrangement links TRBV10-3 to TRBJ1-1; tentatively, D is TRBD1 (5 bases). This CDR3 is built from 12 residues. V gave up 6 bases and J gave up 0 bases, with 5 bases separating them. CDR1 and CDR2 (germline): ENHRY, SYGVKD. CDR3 protein: CAIRDMNTEAFF. For the CDR3, the DNA is TGTGCCATCAGGGACATGAACACTGAAGCTTTCTTT.

This clone was detected only once. The V and J genes are TRBV19 and TRBJ2-7, with TRBD1 matching 9 bases. V trimming: 5 bases; J trimming: 0 bases; junction bases outside the gene matches: 5. The CDR3 loop spans 15 amino acids. Germline-derived CDR1 and CDR2 are LNHDA and SQIVND (reference sequence). The chain's CDR3 is CASSRRQGVSYEQYF. For the CDR3, the DNA is TGTGCCAGTAGTCGAAGACAGGGGGTCTCCTACGAGCAGTACTTC.

Worth noting for this clone: This sample also contains other DNA sequences that code for the same CDR3. The rearrangement uses TRBV18 and TRBJ2-5; a possible D gene is TRBD2 (6 bases). The V end was cut by 3 bases, the J end by 3 bases, with 11 bases between. The CDR3 extends over 14 amino acids. In germline, CDR1 is KGHSH, CDR2 LQKENI. CDR3 residues: CASSPVPGEETQYF. CDR3 nucleotides: TGTGCCAGCTCACCCGTTCCGGGAGAAGAGACCCAGTACTTC. Drawing the rest from reference TRBV18 and TRBJ2-5, the complete variable domain is NAGVMQNPRHLVRRRGQEARLRCSPMKGHSHVYWYRQLPEEGLKFMVYLQKENIIDESGMPKERFSAEFPKEGPSILRIQQVVRGDSAAYFCASSPVPGEETQYFGPGTRLLVL.

The chain joins TRBV7-2 to TRBJ1-3; TRBD1 matches 9 bases. The CDR3 contains 13 residues. With 10 bases clipped from V and 1 base from J, the junction kept 2 bases outside the gene matches. Germline values: CDR1 SGHTA, CDR2 FQGNSA. The CDR3 spells CATDRGSGNTIYF. The CDR3 bases are TGTGCCACGGACAGGGGTTCTGGAAACACCATATATTTT.

This chain joins TRBV25-1 and TRBJ2-2; tentatively, D is TRBD1 (5 bases). Germline CDR1 and CDR2: MGHDK and SYGVNS. The V gene lost 1 base and the J gene lost 4 bases, with 13 bases spanning the gap. This CDR3 spans 16 amino acids. This chain's CDR3 is CASSESKGMATGELFF. The CDR3 bases are TGTGCCAGCAGTGAATCTAAGGGGATGGCCACCGGGGAGCTGTTTTTT.

J is TRBJ2-6 and V is TRBV13, with 8 bases fitting TRBD1. The CDR3 has 17 residues. V lost 6 bases to trimming and J lost 4 bases; unmatched junction nucleotides: 11. CDR1 PRHDT and CDR2 FYEKMQ come from the germline V gene (reference sequence). CDR3 amino acids: CASRPRRGRTGANVLTF. CDR3 DNA: TGTGCCAGCAGACCACGCAGGGGGCGGACGGGGGCCAACGTCCTGACTTTC.

The chain joins TRBV6-1 to TRBJ2-7; possible D gene TRBD1, 6 bases. V lost 2 bases and J lost 3, with 17 bases in between. CDR1 is MNHNS, CDR2 SASEGT, per germline. This CDR3 comprises 16 residues. CDR3 loop: CASSESTGTMSYEQYF. In DNA, the CDR3 is TGTGCCAGCAGTGAATCCACCGGGACAATGAGCTACGAGCAGTACTTC.

The chain has TRBV6-5 and TRBJ1-6; 7 nucleotides agree with TRBD1. V was clipped by 6 bases and J by 7 bases; unmatched bases: 6. CDR1 and CDR2 from the germline V gene are MNHEY and SVGAGI. The CDR3 runs to 14 residues. The CDR3 region is CASSLQGLNSPLHF. DNA of the CDR3: TGTGCCAGCAGCCTACAGGGGCTGAATTCACCCCTCCACTTT.

The J gene is TRBJ2-5, the V gene TRBV3-1 (or the pseudogene TRBV3-2); 8 bases are shared with TRBD1. CDR1 is LGHDT, CDR2 YNNKEL, per germline (reference sequence). With 6 bases clipped from V and 1 base from J, the junction kept 4 bases outside the gene matches. The CDR3 contains 14 residues. This CDR3 is CASSRTGGQETQYF. DNA of the CDR3: TGTGCCAGCAGTCGCACAGGGGGCCAAGAGACCCAGTACTTC.

The chain couples TRBV7-2 to TRBJ2-1, with a tentative D call TRBD2 (5 bases). The CDR3 has 18 residues. CDR1 is SGHTA, CDR2 FQGNSA, per germline. Trimming took off 1 base at V and 2 bases at J, with 18 bases between the two ends. CDR3 DNA sequence: TGTGCCAGCAGCTTAGAAGGGCAGAGGGCCCTAACCTACAATGAGCAGTTCTTC. Translation: CASSLEGQRALTYNEQFF.

This chain links TRBV28 with TRBJ1-3; D not certain. Germline V gene data show CDR1 as MDHEN and CDR2 as SYDVKM. V was clipped by 3 bases and J by 0 bases, with 6 bases between them. This CDR3 region has 14 residues. The CDR3 spells CASSFPNSGNTIYF. The CDR3 DNA follows: TGTGCCAGCAGTTTCCCAAACTCTGGAAACACCATATATTTT.

The chain carries TRBV9 and TRBJ2-2, with 9 positions matching TRBD2. This CDR3 region has 16 residues. Germline CDR1 reads SGDLS; CDR2 reads YYNGEE. Trimming removed 4 bases from V and 6 bases from J; junction bases left unmatched: 10. The CDR3 spells CASSLRAGTSSGELFF. Written as DNA, the CDR3 is TGTGCCAGCAGCTTAAGAGCCGGGACTAGCTCCGGGGAGCTGTTTTTT.

As to this clone: Other DNA sequences from this sample encode an identical CDR3 as well. The chain carries TRBV5-1 and TRBJ2-5, with TRBD1 matching over 7 bases. The CDR3 is 14 amino acids. V was clipped by 1 base and J by 3 bases; unmatched bases: 3. Germline CDR1 SGHRS, CDR2 YFSETQ. The CDR3 region has the DNA TGCGCCAGCAGCTTGAATACAGGGGAAGAGACCCAGTACTTC. It codes for CASSLNTGEETQYF. The whole variable domain, filled in from reference TRBV5-1 and TRBJ2-5, reads KAGVTQTPRYLIKTRGQQVTLSCSPISGHRSVSWYQQTPGQGLQFLFEYFSETQRNKGNFPGRFSGRQFSNSRSEMNVSTLELGDSALYLCASSLNTGEETQYFGPGTRLLVL.

This chain's CDR3 is CASSSRDYKTYEQYF. CDR3 in DNA: TGTGCCAGCAGTTCACGGGACTATAAAACCTACGAGCAGTACTTC. The chain recombines TRBV6-2 or TRBV6-3 with TRBJ2-7, with TRBD2 matching 7 bases. V dropped 4 bases and J dropped 2; count of bases not matched to a gene: 8. Germline V gene sequence: CDR1 MNHEY, CDR2 SVGEGT. The CDR3 runs to 15 residues.

The count of this clone is one. This sequence joins TRBV4-1 and TRBJ1-2, with D possibly TRBD1 on 6 matching bases. Germline CDR1 is MGHRA and CDR2 is YSYEKL. Trimming stripped 4 bases from V and 4 bases from J, with 13 bases between. CDR3 length: 14 amino acids. The DNA for the CDR3 is TGCGCCAGCAGCCGAGAGACAGGCCTCTATGGCTACACCTTC. It yields the protein CASSRETGLYGYTF.

This chain connects TRBV25-1 to TRBJ2-3; possible D gene TRBD2, 6 bases. The CDR3 length is 16 residues. Germline CDR1 reads MGHDK; CDR2 reads SYGVNS. Trimming pared 4 bases from V and 4 bases from J, leaving 18 bases between. The CDR3 reads CASSGGALASPDTQYF. DNA of the CDR3: TGTGCCAGCAGTGGTGGTGCTCTAGCGTCACCAGATACGCAGTATTTT.

The V call is TRBV7-8, the J call TRBJ2-7, with 9 bases that match TRBD1. Looked up from germline, CDR1 is SGHVS and CDR2 is FQNEAQ. This CDR3 is built from 16 residues. V lost 4 bases to trimming and J lost 4 bases; unmatched junction nucleotides: 11. The CDR3 DNA is TGTGCCAGCAGCTCAATCCCGGGACAGGGCAGTTACGAGCAGTACTTC. Protein product: CASSSIPGQGSYEQYF. The full variable domain, completed using reference TRBV7-8 and TRBJ2-7, is GAGVSQSPRYKVAKRGQDVALRCDPISGHVSLFWYQQALGQGPEFLTYFQNEAQLDKSGLPSDRFFAERPEGSVSTLKIQRTQQEDSAVYLCASSSIPGQGSYEQYFGPGTRLTVT.

The V gene is TRBV18, the J gene TRBJ1-2, with D perhaps matching TRBD1 (5 bases). Trimming shortened V by 0 bases and J by 4 bases, and 9 bases separated the two germline ends. The CDR3 extends over 14 amino acids. CDR1 KGHSH and CDR2 LQKENI come from the germline V gene. This CDR3 is CASSPPGGGYGYTF. DNA of the CDR3: TGTGCCAGCTCACCACCGGGGGGAGGCTATGGCTACACCTTC.

The chain couples TRBV20-1 to TRBJ1-3, with D tentatively TRBD1 (5 bases). Per germline, CDR1 DFQATT and CDR2 SNEGSKA (reference sequence). The germline V and J ends were trimmed by 3 bases and 0 bases, with 12 bases remaining between them. There are 15 residues in the CDR3. This CDR3 is CSASRGLGSGNTIYF. Here the CDR3 DNA reads TGCAGTGCTAGTAGGGGTTTAGGCTCTGGAAACACCATATATTTT.